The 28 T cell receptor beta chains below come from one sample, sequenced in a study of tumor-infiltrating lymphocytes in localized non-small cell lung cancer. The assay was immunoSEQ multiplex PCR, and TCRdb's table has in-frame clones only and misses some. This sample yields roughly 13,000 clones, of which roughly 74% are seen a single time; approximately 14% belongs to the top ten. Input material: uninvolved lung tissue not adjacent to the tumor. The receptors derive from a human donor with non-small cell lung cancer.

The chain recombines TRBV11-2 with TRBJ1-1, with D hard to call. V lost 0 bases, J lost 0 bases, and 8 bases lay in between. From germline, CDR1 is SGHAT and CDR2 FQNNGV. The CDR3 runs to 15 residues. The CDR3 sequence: CASSLEELMNTEAFF. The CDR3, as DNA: TGTGCCAGCAGCTTAGAAGAGTTAATGAACACTGAAGCTTTCTTT.

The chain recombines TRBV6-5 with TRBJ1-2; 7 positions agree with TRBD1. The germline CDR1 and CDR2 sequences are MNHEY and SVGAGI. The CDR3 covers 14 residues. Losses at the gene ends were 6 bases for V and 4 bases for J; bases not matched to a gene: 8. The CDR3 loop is CASRKGGQFYGYTF. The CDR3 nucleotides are TGTGCCAGCAGAAAAGGGGGACAGTTCTATGGCTACACCTTC.

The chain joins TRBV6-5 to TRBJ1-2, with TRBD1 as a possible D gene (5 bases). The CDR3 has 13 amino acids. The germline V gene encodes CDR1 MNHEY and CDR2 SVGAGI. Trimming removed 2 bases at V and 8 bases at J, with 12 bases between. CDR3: CASSYGRGVGYTF. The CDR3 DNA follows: TGTGCCAGCAGTTACGGGCGAGGGGTGGGCTACACCTTC.

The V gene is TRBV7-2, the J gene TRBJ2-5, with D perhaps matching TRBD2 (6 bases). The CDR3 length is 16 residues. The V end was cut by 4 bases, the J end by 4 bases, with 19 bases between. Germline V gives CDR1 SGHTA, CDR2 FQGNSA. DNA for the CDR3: TGTGCCAGCAGCTCCTGGGGCGGGGCAGACGTAGAGACCCAGTACTTC. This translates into CASSSWGGADVETQYF.

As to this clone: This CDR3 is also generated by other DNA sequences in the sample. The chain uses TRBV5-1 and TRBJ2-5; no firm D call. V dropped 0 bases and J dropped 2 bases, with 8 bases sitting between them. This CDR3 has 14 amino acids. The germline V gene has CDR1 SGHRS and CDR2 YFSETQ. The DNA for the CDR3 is TGCGCCAGCAGCTTGGGTGGGGTTCAAGAGACCCAGTACTTC. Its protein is CASSLGGVQETQYF. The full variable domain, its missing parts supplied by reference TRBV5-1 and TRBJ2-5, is KAGVTQTPRYLIKTRGQQVTLSCSPISGHRSVSWYQQTPGQGLQFLFEYFSETQRNKGNFPGRFSGRQFSNSRSEMNVSTLELGDSALYLCASSLGGVQETQYFGPGTRLLVL.

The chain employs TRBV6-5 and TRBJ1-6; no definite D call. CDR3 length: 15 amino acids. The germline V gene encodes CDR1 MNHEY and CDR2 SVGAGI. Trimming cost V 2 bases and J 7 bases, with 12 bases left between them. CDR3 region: CASSYGSLRNSPLHF. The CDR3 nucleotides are TGTGCCAGCAGTTACGGGTCCCTAAGGAATTCACCCCTCCACTTT.

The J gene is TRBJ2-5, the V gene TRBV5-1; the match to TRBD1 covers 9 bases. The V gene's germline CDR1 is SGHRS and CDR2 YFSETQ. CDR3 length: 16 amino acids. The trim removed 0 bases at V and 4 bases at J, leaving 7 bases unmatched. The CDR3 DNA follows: TGCGCCAGCAGCTTGGCGGGGACAGGGACGGGAGAGACCCAGTACTTC. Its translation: CASSLAGTGTGETQYF.

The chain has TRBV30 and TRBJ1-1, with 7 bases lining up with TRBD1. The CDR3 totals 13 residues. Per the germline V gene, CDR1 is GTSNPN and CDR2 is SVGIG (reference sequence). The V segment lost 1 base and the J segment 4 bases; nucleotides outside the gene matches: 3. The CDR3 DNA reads TGTGCCTGGAGTGGCCAGGGGGGCACTGAAGCTTTCTTT. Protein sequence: CAWSGQGGTEAFF.

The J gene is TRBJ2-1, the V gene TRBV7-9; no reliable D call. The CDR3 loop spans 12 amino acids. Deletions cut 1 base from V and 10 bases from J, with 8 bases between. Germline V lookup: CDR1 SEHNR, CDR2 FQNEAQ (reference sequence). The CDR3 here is CASSLVGREQFF. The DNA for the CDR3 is TGTGCCAGCAGCTTAGTGGGAAGGGAGCAGTTCTTC.

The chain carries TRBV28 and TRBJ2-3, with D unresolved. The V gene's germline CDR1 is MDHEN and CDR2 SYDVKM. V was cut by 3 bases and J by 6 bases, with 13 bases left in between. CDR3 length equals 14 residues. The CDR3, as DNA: TGTGCCAGCAGTTTCGGGCAGGTGGTGGATACGCAGTATTTT. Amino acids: CASSFGQVVDTQYF.

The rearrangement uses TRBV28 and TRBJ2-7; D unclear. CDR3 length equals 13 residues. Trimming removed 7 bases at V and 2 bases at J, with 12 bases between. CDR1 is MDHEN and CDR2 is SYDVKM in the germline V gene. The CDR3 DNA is TGTGCCAGCATCCGAGACGGAGCCTACGAGCAGTACTTC. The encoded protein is CASIRDGAYEQYF.

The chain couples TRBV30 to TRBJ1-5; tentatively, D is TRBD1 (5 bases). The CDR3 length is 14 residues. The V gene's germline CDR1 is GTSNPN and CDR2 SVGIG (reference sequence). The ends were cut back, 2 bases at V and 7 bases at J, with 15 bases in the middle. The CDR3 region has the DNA TGTGCCTGGAGTAACGGTGGGGGGAGACAGCCCCAGCATTTT. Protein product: CAWSNGGGRQPQHF.

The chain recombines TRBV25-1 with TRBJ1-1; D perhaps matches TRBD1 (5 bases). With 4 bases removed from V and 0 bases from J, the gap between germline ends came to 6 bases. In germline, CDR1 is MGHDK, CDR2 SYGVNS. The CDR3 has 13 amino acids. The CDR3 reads CASSGGMNTEAFF. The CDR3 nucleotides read TGTGCCAGCAGTGGGGGGATGAACACTGAAGCTTTCTTT.

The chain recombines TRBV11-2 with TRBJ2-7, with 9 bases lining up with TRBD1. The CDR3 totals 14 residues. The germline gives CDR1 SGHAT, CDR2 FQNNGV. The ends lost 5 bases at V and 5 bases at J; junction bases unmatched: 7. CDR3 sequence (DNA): TGTGCCAGCAGCGCGGGACAGGGAGTCCACGAGCAGTACTTC. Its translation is CASSAGQGVHEQYF.

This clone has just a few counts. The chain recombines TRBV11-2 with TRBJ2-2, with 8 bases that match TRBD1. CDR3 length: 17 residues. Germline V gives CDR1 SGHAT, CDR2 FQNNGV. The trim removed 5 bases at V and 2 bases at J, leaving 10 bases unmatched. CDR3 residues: CASSPRATGVNTGELFF. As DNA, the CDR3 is TGTGCCAGCAGCCCCCGTGCGACAGGGGTAAACACCGGGGAGCTGTTTTTT.

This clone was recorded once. CDR3 bases: TGTGCCAGCAGCCAAGGCTGGAATGAGCAGTTCTTC. Translation gives CASSQGWNEQFF. The chain has TRBV14 and TRBJ2-1; no firm D call. This CDR3 is 12 amino acids long. Trimming removed 1 base at V and 7 bases at J, with 5 bases between. In germline, CDR1 is SGHDN, CDR2 FVKESK.

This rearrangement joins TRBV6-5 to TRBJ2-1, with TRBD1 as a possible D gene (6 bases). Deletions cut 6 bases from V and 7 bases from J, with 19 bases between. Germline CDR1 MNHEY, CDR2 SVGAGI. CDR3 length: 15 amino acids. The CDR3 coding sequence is TGTGCCAGCAGCGCTGCTGGGGGCGTGAGGAATGAGCAGTTCTTC. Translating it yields CASSAAGGVRNEQFF.

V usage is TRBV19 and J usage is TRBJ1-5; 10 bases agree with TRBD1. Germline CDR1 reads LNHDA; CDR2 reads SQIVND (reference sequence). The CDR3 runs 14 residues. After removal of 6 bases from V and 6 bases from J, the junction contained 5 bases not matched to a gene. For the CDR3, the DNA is TGTGCCAGTAGACAGACAGGGGGCGGTCAGCCCCAGCATTTT. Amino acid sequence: CASRQTGGGQPQHF.

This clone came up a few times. The CDR3 is CASSLNPGQGANEKLFF. The DNA of the CDR3 is TGTGCCAGCAGTTTAAACCCCGGACAGGGAGCTAATGAAAAACTGTTTTTT. This chain links TRBV28 with TRBJ1-4; 8 positions agree with TRBD1. CDR1 is MDHEN, CDR2 SYDVKM, per germline. Germline trimming cut 2 bases from V and 3 bases from J; bases unmatched to any gene: 8. The CDR3 contains 17 residues.

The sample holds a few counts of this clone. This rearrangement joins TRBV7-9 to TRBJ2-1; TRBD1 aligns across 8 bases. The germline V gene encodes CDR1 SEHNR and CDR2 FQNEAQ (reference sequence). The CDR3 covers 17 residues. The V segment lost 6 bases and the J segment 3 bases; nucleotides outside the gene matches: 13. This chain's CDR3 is CASSRPAIGQGYNEQFF. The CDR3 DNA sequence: TGTGCCAGCAGTCGACCAGCTATTGGACAGGGCTACAATGAGCAGTTCTTC. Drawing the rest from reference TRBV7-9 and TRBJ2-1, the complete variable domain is DTGVSQNPRHKITKRGQNVTFRCDPISEHNRLYWYRQTLGQGPEFLTYFQNEAQLEKSRLLSDRFSAERPKGSFSTLEIQRTEQGDSAMYLCASSRPAIGQGYNEQFFGPGTRLTVL.

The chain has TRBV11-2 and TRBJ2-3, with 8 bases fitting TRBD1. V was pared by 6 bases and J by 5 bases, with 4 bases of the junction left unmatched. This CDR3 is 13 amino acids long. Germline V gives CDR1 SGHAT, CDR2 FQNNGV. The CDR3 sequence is CASRFGTGDTQYF. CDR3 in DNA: TGTGCCAGCAGATTCGGGACAGGAGATACGCAGTATTTT. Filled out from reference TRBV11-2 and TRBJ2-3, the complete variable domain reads EAGVAQSPRYKIIEKRQSVAFWCNPISGHATLYWYQQILGQGPKLLIQFQNNGVVDDSQLPKDRFSAERLKGVDSTLKIQPAKLEDSAVYLCASRFGTGDTQYFGPGTRLTVL.

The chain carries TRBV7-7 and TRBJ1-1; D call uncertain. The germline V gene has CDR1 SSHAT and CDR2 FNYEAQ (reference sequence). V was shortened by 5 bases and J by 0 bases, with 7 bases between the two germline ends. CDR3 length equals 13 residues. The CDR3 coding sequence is TGTGCCAGCAGCCGGGCCCTGAACACTGAAGCTTTCTTT. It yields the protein CASSRALNTEAFF.

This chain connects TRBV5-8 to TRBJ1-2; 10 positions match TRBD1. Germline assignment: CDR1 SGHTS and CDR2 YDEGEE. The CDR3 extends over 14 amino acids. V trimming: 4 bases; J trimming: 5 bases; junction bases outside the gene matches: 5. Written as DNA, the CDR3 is TGTGCCAGCAGCCGTGGGGGACAGGGGTATGGCTACACCTTC. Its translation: CASSRGGQGYGYTF.

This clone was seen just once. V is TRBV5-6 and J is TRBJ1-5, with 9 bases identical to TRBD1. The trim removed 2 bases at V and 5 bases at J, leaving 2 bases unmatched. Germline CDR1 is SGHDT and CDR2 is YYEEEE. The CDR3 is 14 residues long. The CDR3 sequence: CASSLQGAHQPQHF. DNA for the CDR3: TGTGCCAGCAGCTTACAGGGGGCCCATCAGCCCCAGCATTTT.

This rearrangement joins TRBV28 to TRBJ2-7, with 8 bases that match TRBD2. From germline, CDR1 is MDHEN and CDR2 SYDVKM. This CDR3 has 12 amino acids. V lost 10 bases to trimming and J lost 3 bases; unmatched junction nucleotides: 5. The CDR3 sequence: CATKRESYEQYF. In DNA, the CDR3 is TGTGCCACCAAGCGGGAGAGCTACGAGCAGTACTTC. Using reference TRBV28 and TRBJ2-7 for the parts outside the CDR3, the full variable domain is DVKVTQSSRYLVKRTGEKVFLECVQDMDHENMFWYRQDPGLGLRLIYFSYDVKMKEKGDIPEGYSVSREKKERFSLILESASTNQTSMYLCATKRESYEQYFGPGTRLTVT.

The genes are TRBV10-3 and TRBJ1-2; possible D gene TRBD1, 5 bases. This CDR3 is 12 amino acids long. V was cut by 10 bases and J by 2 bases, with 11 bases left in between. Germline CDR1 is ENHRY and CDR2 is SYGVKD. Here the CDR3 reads CATDSGNYGYTF. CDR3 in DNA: TGTGCCACCGACTCAGGGAACTATGGCTACACCTTC.

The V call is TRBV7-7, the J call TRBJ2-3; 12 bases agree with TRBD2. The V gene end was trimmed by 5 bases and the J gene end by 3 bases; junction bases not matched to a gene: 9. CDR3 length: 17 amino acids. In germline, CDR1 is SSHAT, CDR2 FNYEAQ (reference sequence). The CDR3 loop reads CASSPTSGGLRTDTQYF. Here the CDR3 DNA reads TGTGCCAGCAGCCCAACTAGCGGGGGGTTGAGGACAGATACGCAGTATTTT.

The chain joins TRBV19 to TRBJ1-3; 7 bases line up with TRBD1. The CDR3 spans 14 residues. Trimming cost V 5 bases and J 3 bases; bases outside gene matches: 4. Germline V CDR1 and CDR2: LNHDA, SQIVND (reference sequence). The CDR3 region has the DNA TGTGCCAGTAGTCCCGGGACAGTTGGAAACACCATATATTTT. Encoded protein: CASSPGTVGNTIYF.